This T cell receptor (beta chain) was sequenced for a study of response to subunit inactivated influenza vaccine. Study-level findings and limits: T cells newly recruited by each seasonal influenza vaccination are few, the authors suggested.

CDR3 length: 14 residues. Per germline, CDR1 MNHEY and CDR2 SMNVEV (reference sequence). V shed 6 bases and J shed 6 bases, with 17 bases lying between them. Worth noting for this clonotype: Its antigen remains unknown.

TCRdb re-analysed the RT-PCR reads in MiXCR, keeping a single row per CDR3 protein. The sample has 600,000 to 850,000 distinct CDR3 sequences, 11% to 15% seen once; the top ten hold 7.5% to 9%. The sample here was PBMCs from blood, taken 14 to 15 days before vaccination. The source is a man over 45 who received an inactivated influenza vaccine. The gene calls are TRBV27 and TRBJ2-5; perhaps TRBD2 as D (6 bases). CDR3 sequence reads: CASRGPTGGQTQYF. The CDR3 coding sequence is TGTGCCAGCAGGGGACCGACCGGGGGACAGACCCAGTACTTC.